One sample yielded the 5 T cell receptor beta chains listed below, sequenced in a study of T-cell memory formation after mild COVID-19. One entry per CDR3 protein, called by TCRdb with MiXCR from the 5' RACE reads. Of just under 550,000 distinct CDR3 sequences in the sample, roughly 20% are singletons; the top ten hold 9.5% to 15%. Source material: PBMCs or a T cell subset sorted from them (not recorded which). The receptors originated from an adult woman who had mild COVID-19 (a few samples of this study predate the infection). Cell type and time point are not known.

This clonotype has just a few counts. The chain joins TRBV5-1 to TRBJ2-7, with D perhaps TRBD2 (5 bases). Trimming took off 2 bases at V and 5 bases at J, with 14 bases between the two ends. The germline V gene has CDR1 SGHRS and CDR2 YFSETQ. This CDR3 region has 14 residues. CDR3 sequence: CASSLWQEGHEQYF. Here the CDR3 DNA reads TGCGCCAGCAGCTTATGGCAAGAGGGTCACGAGCAGTACTTC.

This clonotype has just a few counts. The J gene is TRBJ2-7, the V gene TRBV3-1; TRBD2 matches 7 bases. V lost 4 bases and J lost 2; bases outside the gene matches: 14. The CDR3 is 17 amino acids. Germline V gene sequence: CDR1 LGHDT, CDR2 YNNKEL (reference sequence). CDR3 in DNA: TGTGCCAGCAGCCGCAGGTATAGGGCTAGCGGCCCCTACGAGCAGTACTTC. It encodes CASSRRYRASGPYEQYF.

This clonotype was seen more than once but under ten times. The chain combines TRBV6-5 with TRBJ2-5; D call uncertain. Germline assignment: CDR1 MNHEY and CDR2 SVGAGI. This CDR3 spans 15 amino acids. V lost 5 bases, J lost 2 bases, and 15 bases lay in between. CDR3: CASSLFSMPQETQYF. The DNA of the CDR3 is TGTGCCAGCAGTCTGTTCTCCATGCCACAAGAGACCCAGTACTTC.

This clonotype was recorded at least ten times. The CDR3 DNA reads as TGCGCCAGCAGCCCAGGAGGTGGTAACGAGCAGTACTTC. It specifies CASSPGGGNEQYF. The chain combines TRBV5-1 with TRBJ2-7; a possible D gene is TRBD2 (5 bases). The CDR3 loop spans 13 amino acids. Germline V CDR1 and CDR2: SGHRS, YFSETQ. With 4 bases removed from V and 5 bases from J, the gap between germline ends came to 13 bases.

This clonotype was recorded a few times. This chain uses TRBV5-5 with TRBJ2-7; D is tentatively TRBD1 or TRBD2 (5 bases each). This CDR3 is 13 amino acids long. Trimming left V 4 bases short and J 6 bases short, with 14 bases between. Germline V gene lookup returns CDR1 SGHKS and CDR2 YYEKEE (reference sequence). The CDR3 region is CASSPPTGTEQYF. The CDR3 DNA sequence: TGTGCCAGCAGCCCTCCTACCGGGACCGAGCAGTACTTC.